This T cell receptor beta chain is drawn from a study of radiotherapy plus CTLA-4 blockade in lung cancer. Across the whole study: Around 19% of enrolled patients responded objectively, and about 31% had disease control. Study results and caveats: Some TCR clones had been derived from tumors. These clones expanded in peripheral blood after radiotherapy plus ipilimumab.

Clones were sequenced by immunoSEQ multiplex PCR, and TCRdb holds only the in-frame ones, with some missing. The profile shows approximately 72,000 clones, around 80% of them singletons. On this clone: What it recognizes is unknown.

Focal radiation was given together with CTLA-4 blockade (ipilimumab) to patients with chemo-refractory metastatic non-small-cell lung cancer. The TCR originated in a human donor with non-small cell lung cancer who had a complete response to radiotherapy plus ipilimumab. The sequences come from peripheral blood, collected from a patient treated with radiotherapy plus ipilimumab.

The DNA for the CDR3 is TGTGCCAGCAGCACTCTGATTTCCTACAATGAGCAGTTCTTC. It encodes CASSTLISYNEQFF. The chain recombines TRBV7-9 with TRBJ2-1; D is uncertain. CDR1 is SEHNR, CDR2 FQNEAQ, per germline (reference sequence). The CDR3 is made up of 14 amino acids. V lost 5 bases and J 1 base, leaving 9 bases between the germline ends. The full variable domain, in which reference TRBV7-9 and TRBJ2-1 provide the parts outside the CDR3, is DTGVSQNPRHKITKRGQNVTFRCDPISEHNRLYWYRQTLGQGPEFLTYFQNEAQLEKSRLLSDRFSAERPKGSFSTLEIQRTEQGDSAMYLCASSTLISYNEQFFGPGTRLTVL.